This TCR beta chain was identified in a study of T-cell memory formation after mild COVID-19. General study points: Chiefly within CM and EM were the contracting CD4+ clones; CD8+ ones were within EMRA. Clones shrinking from day 15 to 85 showed even CD4/CD8 mixes; later expanders tilted CD4+.

This clonotype was detected only a few times. What it binds is unknown. Trimming cost V 7 bases and J 4 bases, with 11 bases left between them. The CDR3 is made up of 13 amino acids. Germline CDR1 is SNHLY and CDR2 is FYNNEI. Constant-segment primers served in 5'RACE that generated TCR alpha and TCR beta cDNA libraries bearing sample barcodes and UMIs. MiXCR was run by TCRdb on the 5' RACE reads, yielding one entry per CDR3 protein. This sample carries some 110,000 distinct CDR3 sequences, over 10% of them seen once, and the ten largest clones take around 25%. This rearrangement joins TRBV2 to TRBJ2-1, with D maybe TRBD2 (5 bases). The source material was PBMCs or a T cell subset sorted from them (not recorded which). The TCR was taken from an adult woman who had mild COVID-19 (a few samples of this study predate the infection). Cell type and time point are not known. This CDR3 is CASILEVYNEQFF. As DNA, the CDR3 is TGTGCCAGCATCCTGGAGGTTTACAATGAGCAGTTCTTC.